This passage covers 21 T cell receptor beta chains from one sample sequenced in a study of Ad26.COV2.S vaccination and SARS-CoV-2 variants. The protocol was immunoSEQ multiplex PCR, while the TCRdb copy is restricted to in-frame clones and leaves out a portion. The sample contains approximately 400,000 clones, roughly 84% of which appear only once. Treatment noted: around 19 received Ad26.COV2.S at low or high dose, single or two shots; roughly five received placebo; per-sample allocation not given. On day 63 after the first injection, vaccine and placebo recipients gave samples. This material consisted of peripheral blood, taken in a trial of Ad26.COV2.S vaccine versus placebo. These TCRs come from a person aged 18-60 years who received the Ad26.COV2.S COVID-19 vaccine or a placebo.

This clone was observed once. The identical CDR3 is also encoded by other nucleotide sequences in the sample. The chain recombines TRBV2 with TRBJ1-5; D may be TRBD1 (5 bases). The germline V and J ends were trimmed by 8 bases and 0 bases, with 8 bases remaining between them. Germline values: CDR1 SNHLY, CDR2 FYNNEI. This CDR3 spans 13 amino acids. Here the CDR3 reads CASRGDSNQPQHF. CDR3 in DNA: TGTGCCAGCCGGGGGGATAGCAATCAGCCCCAGCATTTT.

This chain joins TRBV4-1 and TRBJ1-5; no clear D gene. Germline V gene sequence: CDR1 MGHRA, CDR2 YSYEKL. V dropped 4 bases and J dropped 0 bases, with 10 bases sitting between them. The CDR3 runs 15 residues. CDR3 residues: CASSPGPYSNQPQHF. The CDR3 region has the DNA TGCGCCAGCAGCCCCGGGCCTTATAGCAATCAGCCCCAGCATTTT.

This chain links TRBV7-9 with TRBJ2-1, with unresolved D. The CDR3 spans 13 residues. Germline V gives CDR1 SEHNR, CDR2 FQNEAQ (reference sequence). Trimming left V 5 bases short and J 2 bases short, with 7 bases between. The CDR3 DNA follows: TGTGCCAGCAGCGTGGGAACCTACAATGAGCAGTTCTTC. Translating gives CASSVGTYNEQFF.

The chain couples TRBV2 to TRBJ2-5, with D maybe TRBD2 (6 bases). Deletions cut 5 bases from V and 2 bases from J, with 30 bases between. The CDR3 consists of 20 residues. Germline values: CDR1 SNHLY, CDR2 FYNNEI. The CDR3 here is CASSSPGRPSPDTWQETQYF. The CDR3 DNA sequence: TGTGCCAGCAGTAGCCCAGGGAGGCCAAGCCCAGACACATGGCAAGAGACCCAGTACTTC.

CDR3 amino acids: CASSFSADTQYF. In DNA, the CDR3 is TGTGCCAGCAGTTTTTCCGCAGATACGCAGTATTTT. V is TRBV28 and J is TRBJ2-3; unclear D gene. Germline CDR1 MDHEN, CDR2 SYDVKM. Trimming stripped 3 bases from V and 4 bases from J, with 5 bases between. The CDR3 is 12 amino acids.

This chain joins TRBV18 and TRBJ2-3; D might be TRBD2 (5 bases). The CDR3 contains 14 residues. V was shortened by 4 bases and J by 1 base, with 9 bases between the two germline ends. Germline V CDR1 and CDR2: KGHSH, LQKENI. The DNA of the CDR3 is TGTGCCAGCTCACGTGATAGCGGCACAGATACGCAGTATTTT. Protein sequence: CASSRDSGTDTQYF.

V is TRBV3-1 (or the pseudogene TRBV3-2) and J is TRBJ2-7, with D uncertain. V was trimmed by 4 bases and J by 0 bases, leaving 16 bases between them. Per the germline V gene, CDR1 is LGHDT and CDR2 is YNNKEL (reference sequence). The CDR3 spans 16 residues. The CDR3 spells CASSRDPRRASYEQYF. The CDR3 nucleotides read TGTGCCAGCAGCCGAGACCCCCGACGAGCCTCCTACGAGCAGTACTTC.

The rearrangement joins TRBV2 to TRBJ1-1; 8 bases are a match to TRBD1. V lost 11 bases, J lost 0 bases, and 8 bases stayed unmatched. Germline lookup yields CDR1 SNHLY and CDR2 FYNNEI. CDR3 length equals 14 residues. In DNA, the CDR3 is TGTGCCTCTGGGGTGGGACAGGTGAACACTGAAGCTTTCTTT. It codes for CASGVGQVNTEAFF.

This chain links TRBV6-5 with TRBJ2-2, with TRBD1 identical over 11 bases. This CDR3 spans 15 amino acids. The junction had 6 bases not matched to a gene; V was cut back by 6 bases and J by 6 bases. CDR1 and CDR2 (germline): MNHEY, SVGAGI. The DNA of the CDR3 is TGTGCCAGCAGCCGGACAGGGGGCGATGCCGGGGAGCTGTTTTTT. Translation gives CASSRTGGDAGELFF.

The rearrangement joins TRBV5-5 to TRBJ1-6; D possibly corresponds to TRBD1 (5 bases). V lost 0 bases to trimming and J lost 8 bases, with 9 bases between them. The germline V gene has CDR1 SGHKS and CDR2 YYEKEE (reference sequence). The CDR3 spans 14 residues. CDR3 DNA: TGTGCCAGCAGCTTGGAGACAGCCTATTCACCCCTCCACTTT. As protein: CASSLETAYSPLHF.

The rearrangement uses TRBV13 and TRBJ1-4; 7 bases fit TRBD1. Germline V gene data show CDR1 as PRHDT and CDR2 as FYEKMQ (reference sequence). This CDR3 is 17 amino acids long. The trim removed 5 bases at V and 3 bases at J, leaving 12 bases unmatched. In DNA, the CDR3 is TGTGCCAGCAGCCCCCGGTCAGGGGGGGTAGCTAATGAAAAACTGTTTTTT. Its translation: CASSPRSGGVANEKLFF. The whole variable domain, remainder taken from reference TRBV13 and TRBJ1-4, is AAGVIQSPRHLIKEKRETATLKCYPIPRHDTVYWYQQGPGQDPQFLISFYEKMQSDKGSIPDRFSAQQFSDYHSELNMSSLELGDSALYFCASSPRSGGVANEKLFFGSGTQLSVL.

The chain uses TRBV2 and TRBJ1-2; D is undetermined. Per the germline V gene, CDR1 is SNHLY and CDR2 is FYNNEI. Trimming removed 7 bases at V and 4 bases at J, with 13 bases between. The length of the CDR3 is 13 residues. CDR3: CASNPEQTYGYTF. DNA for the CDR3: TGTGCCAGCAACCCGGAACAGACCTATGGCTACACCTTC.

This clone was observed once. This sequence joins TRBV5-1 and TRBJ2-1, with TRBD2 identical over 8 bases. Germline V gene lookup returns CDR1 SGHRS and CDR2 YFSETQ. V lost 4 bases and J lost 6; bases outside the gene matches: 9. The CDR3 has 15 residues. The CDR3 DNA is TGCGCCAGCAGCCCCCGGGGGGGGGTGGTCAATGAGCAGTTCTTC. Translation gives CASSPRGGVVNEQFF.

The DNA for the CDR3 is TGTGCCAGCAGTTTTAGATTGGGATCAGCGGGGGGATTCCAAGAGACCCAGTACTTC. This codes for CASSFRLGSAGGFQETQYF. The rearrangement joins TRBV2 to TRBJ2-5, with TRBD2 matching 9 bases. V was pared by 5 bases and J by 1 base, with 17 bases of the junction left unmatched. The germline V gene has CDR1 SNHLY and CDR2 FYNNEI. The CDR3 spans 19 residues.

The chain is built from TRBV6-5 and TRBJ1-5; maybe TRBD1 (5 bases). The CDR3 runs to 13 residues. V was pared by 6 bases and J by 4 bases, with 10 bases between. CDR1 MNHEY and CDR2 SVGAGI come from the germline V gene. This CDR3 is CASRLTANQPQHF. As DNA, the CDR3 is TGTGCCAGCAGATTGACAGCAAATCAGCCCCAGCATTTT.

The CDR3, as DNA: TGCGCCAGCAGCTTGGGACAGGGTTACACCGGGGAGCTGTTTTTT. Its protein is CASSLGQGYTGELFF. This chain joins TRBV5-1 and TRBJ2-2; 7 bases are shared with TRBD1. Germline V CDR1 and CDR2: SGHRS, YFSETQ. The CDR3 extends over 15 amino acids. V lost 0 bases and J lost 3; bases outside the gene matches: 2.

The CDR3 DNA sequence: TGCAGCGTTGTCCAATACGAGCAGTACTTC. This gives the protein CSVVQYEQYF. The chain joins TRBV29-1 to TRBJ2-7; no clear D. Germline V gene lookup returns CDR1 SQVTM and CDR2 ANQGSEA. The CDR3 length is 10 residues. Trimming shortened V by 4 bases and J by 4 bases, and 5 bases separated the two germline ends.

The chain combines TRBV6-5 with TRBJ1-2; 9 bases line up with TRBD1. Losses at the gene ends were 6 bases for V and 8 bases for J; bases not matched to a gene: 7. Germline CDR1 and CDR2: MNHEY and SVGAGI. This CDR3 contains 13 residues. The CDR3 spells CASRTGGASGYTF. The CDR3, as DNA: TGTGCCAGCAGAACAGGGGGCGCGAGCGGCTACACCTTC.

The V call is TRBV9, the J call TRBJ2-2; TRBD2 matches at 8 bases. J lost 0 bases, V lost 0 bases, and 4 bases had no gene match. The CDR3 covers 17 residues. Germline CDR1 reads SGDLS; CDR2 reads YYNGEE. The CDR3 DNA follows: TGTGCCAGCAGCGTAGGGCTAGCGGGCACGAACACCGGGGAGCTGTTTTTT. Translated: CASSVGLAGTNTGELFF.

The genes are TRBV11-2 and TRBJ2-7; 9 bases match TRBD1. In germline, CDR1 is SGHAT, CDR2 FQNNGV. The CDR3 sequence is 15 residues long. Germline trimming cut 3 bases from V and 5 bases from J; bases unmatched to any gene: 8. CDR3 bases: TGTGCCAGCAGCTTTCTGACAGGGGGTGTCCACGAGCAGTACTTC. As protein: CASSFLTGGVHEQYF.

The V gene is TRBV28, the J gene TRBJ1-3, with TRBD1 as a possible D gene (5 bases). There are 13 residues in the CDR3. The germline CDR1 and CDR2 sequences are MDHEN and SYDVKM. Trimming took off 3 bases at V and 3 bases at J, with 6 bases between the two ends. CDR3 loop: CASSLDIGNTIYF. The DNA of the CDR3 is TGTGCCAGCAGTTTGGACATTGGAAACACCATATATTTT.